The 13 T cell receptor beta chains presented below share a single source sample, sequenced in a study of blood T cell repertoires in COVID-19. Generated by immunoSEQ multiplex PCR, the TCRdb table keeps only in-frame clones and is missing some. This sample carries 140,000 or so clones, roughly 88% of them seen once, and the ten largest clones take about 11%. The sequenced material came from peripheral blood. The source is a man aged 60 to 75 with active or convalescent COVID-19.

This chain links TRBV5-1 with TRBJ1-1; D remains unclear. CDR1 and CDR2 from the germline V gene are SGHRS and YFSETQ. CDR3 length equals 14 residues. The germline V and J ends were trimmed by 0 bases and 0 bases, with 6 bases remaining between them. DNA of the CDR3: TGCGCCAGCAGCTTGGACAGAATGAACACTGAAGCTTTCTTT. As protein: CASSLDRMNTEAFF.

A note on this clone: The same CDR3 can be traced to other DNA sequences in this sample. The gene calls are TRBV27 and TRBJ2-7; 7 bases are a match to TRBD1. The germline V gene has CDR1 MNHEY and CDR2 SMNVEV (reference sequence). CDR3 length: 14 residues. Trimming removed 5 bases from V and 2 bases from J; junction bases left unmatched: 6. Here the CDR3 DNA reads TGTGCCAGCAGTCCTAGACAGGGAGCCTACGAGCAGTACTTC. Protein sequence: CASSPRQGAYEQYF.

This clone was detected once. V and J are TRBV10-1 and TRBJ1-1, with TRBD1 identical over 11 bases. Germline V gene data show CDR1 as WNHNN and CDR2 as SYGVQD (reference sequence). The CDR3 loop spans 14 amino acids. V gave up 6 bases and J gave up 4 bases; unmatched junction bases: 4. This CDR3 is CASSRDRGITEAFF. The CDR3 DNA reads TGCGCCAGCAGCCGGGACAGGGGGATCACTGAAGCTTTCTTT.

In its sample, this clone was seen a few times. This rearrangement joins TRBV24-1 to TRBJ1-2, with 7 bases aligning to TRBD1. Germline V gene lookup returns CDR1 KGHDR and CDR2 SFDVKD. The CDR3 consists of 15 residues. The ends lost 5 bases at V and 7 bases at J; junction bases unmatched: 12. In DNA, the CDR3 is TGTGCCACCAGTGCATCCGGGACAGAACGTGGTGGCTACACCTTC. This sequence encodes CATSASGTERGGYTF.

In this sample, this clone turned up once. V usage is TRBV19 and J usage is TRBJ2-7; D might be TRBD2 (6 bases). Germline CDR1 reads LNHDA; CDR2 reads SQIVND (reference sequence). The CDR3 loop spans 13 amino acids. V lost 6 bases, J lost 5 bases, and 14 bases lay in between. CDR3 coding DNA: TGTGCCAGTAGCGGGGACTTGACCGACGAGCAGTACTTC. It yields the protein CASSGDLTDEQYF.

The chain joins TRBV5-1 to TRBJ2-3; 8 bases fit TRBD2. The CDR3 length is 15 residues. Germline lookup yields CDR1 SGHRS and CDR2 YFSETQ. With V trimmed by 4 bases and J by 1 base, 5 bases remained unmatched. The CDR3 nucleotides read TGCGCCAGCAGCGTAATGACTAGCGGCACAGATACGCAGTATTTT. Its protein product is CASSVMTSGTDTQYF.

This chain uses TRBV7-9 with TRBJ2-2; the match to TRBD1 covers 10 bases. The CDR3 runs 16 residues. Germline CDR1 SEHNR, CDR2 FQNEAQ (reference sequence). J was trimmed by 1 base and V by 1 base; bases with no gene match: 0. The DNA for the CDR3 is TGTGCCAGCAGCTTAGGGGACAGGGGGAACACCGGGGAGCTGTTTTTT. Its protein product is CASSLGDRGNTGELFF.

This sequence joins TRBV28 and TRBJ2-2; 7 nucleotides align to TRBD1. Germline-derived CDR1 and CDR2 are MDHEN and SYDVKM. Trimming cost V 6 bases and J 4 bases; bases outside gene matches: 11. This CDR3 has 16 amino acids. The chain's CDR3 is CASSQTRGQGTGELFF. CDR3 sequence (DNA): TGTGCCAGCAGCCAAACTAGGGGGCAAGGCACCGGGGAGCTGTTTTTT.

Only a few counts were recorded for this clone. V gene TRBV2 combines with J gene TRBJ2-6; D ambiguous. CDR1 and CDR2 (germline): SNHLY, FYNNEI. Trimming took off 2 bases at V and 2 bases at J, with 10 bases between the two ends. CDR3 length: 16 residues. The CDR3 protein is CASSESQVAGANVLTF. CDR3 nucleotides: TGTGCCAGCAGTGAAAGTCAAGTAGCTGGGGCCAACGTCCTGACTTTC.

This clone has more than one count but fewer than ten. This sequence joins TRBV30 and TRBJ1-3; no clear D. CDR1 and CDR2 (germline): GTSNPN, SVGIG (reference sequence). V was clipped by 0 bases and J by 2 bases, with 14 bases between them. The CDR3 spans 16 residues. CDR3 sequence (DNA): TGTGCCTGGAGTGTTACCTTTGGTATAGCTGGAAACACCATATATTTT. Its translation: CAWSVTFGIAGNTIYF.

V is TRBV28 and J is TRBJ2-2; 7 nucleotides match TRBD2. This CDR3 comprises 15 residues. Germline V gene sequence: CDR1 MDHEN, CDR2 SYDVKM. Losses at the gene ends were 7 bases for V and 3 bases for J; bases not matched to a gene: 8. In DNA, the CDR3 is TGTGCCAGCAAACGCGGGAGAACCTACACCGGGGAGCTGTTTTTT. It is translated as CASKRGRTYTGELFF.

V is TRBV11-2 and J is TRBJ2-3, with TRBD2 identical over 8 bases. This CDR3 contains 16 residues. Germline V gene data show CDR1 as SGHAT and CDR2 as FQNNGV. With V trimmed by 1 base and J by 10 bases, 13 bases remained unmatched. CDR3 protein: CASSLVASGWAPAQYF. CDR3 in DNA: TGTGCCAGCAGCTTAGTGGCTAGCGGGTGGGCCCCTGCGCAGTATTTT.

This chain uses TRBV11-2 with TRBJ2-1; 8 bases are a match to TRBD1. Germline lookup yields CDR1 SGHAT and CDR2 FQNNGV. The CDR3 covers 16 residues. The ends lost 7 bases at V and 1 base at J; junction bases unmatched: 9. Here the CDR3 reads CASTDRQGSSYNEQFF. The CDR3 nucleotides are TGTGCCAGCACCGATCGACAGGGGTCTTCCTACAATGAGCAGTTCTTC.